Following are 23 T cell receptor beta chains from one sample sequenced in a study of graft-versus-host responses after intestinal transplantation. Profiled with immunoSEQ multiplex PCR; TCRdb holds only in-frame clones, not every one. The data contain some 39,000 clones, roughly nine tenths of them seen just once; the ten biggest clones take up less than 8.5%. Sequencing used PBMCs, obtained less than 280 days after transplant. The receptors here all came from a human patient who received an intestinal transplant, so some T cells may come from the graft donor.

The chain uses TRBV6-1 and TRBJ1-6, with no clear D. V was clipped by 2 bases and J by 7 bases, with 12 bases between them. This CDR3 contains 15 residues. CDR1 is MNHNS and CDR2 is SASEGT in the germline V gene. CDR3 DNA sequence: TGTGCCAGCAGTGAATGGGCGGGAGTAAATTCACCCCTCCACTTT. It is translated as CASSEWAGVNSPLHF.

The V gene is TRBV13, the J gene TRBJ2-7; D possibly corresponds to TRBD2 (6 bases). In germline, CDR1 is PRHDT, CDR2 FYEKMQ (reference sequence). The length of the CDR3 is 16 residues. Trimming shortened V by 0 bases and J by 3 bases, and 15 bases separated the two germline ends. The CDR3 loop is CASSLGLGGNGYEQYF. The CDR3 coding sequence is TGTGCCAGCAGCTTAGGCCTCGGGGGAAATGGCTACGAGCAGTACTTC.

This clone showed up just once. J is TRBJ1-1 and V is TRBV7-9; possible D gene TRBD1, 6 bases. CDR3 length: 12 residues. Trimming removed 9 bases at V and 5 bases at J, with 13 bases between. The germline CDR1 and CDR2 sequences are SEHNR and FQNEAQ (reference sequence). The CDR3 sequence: CASRTVVTEAFF. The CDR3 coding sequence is TGTGCCAGTCGGACAGTCGTTACTGAAGCTTTCTTT.

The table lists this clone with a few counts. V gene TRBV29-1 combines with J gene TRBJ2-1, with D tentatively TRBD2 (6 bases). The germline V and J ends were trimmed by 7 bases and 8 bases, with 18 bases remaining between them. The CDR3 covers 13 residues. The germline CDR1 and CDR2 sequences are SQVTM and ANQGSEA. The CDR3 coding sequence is TGCAGCGCCCAGGGACTCTCCTTGGATGAGCAGTTCTTC. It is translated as CSAQGLSLDEQFF.

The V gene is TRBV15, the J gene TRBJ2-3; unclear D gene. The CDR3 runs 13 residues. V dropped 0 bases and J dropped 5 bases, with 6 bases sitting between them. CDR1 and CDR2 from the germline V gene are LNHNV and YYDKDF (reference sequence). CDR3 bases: TGTGCCACCAGCAGAGATCTCGGAGATACGCAGTATTTT. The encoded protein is CATSRDLGDTQYF.

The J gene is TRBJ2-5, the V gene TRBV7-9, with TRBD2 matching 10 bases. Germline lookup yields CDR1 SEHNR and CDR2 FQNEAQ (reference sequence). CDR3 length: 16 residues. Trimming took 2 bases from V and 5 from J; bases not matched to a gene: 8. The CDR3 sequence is CASSLSSGGAGETQYF. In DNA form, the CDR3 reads TGTGCCAGCAGCTTATCCAGCGGGGGGGCCGGGGAGACCCAGTACTTC.

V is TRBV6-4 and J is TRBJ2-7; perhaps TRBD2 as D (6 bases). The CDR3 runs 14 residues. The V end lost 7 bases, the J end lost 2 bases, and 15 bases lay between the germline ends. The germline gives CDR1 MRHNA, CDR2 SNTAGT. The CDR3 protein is CASTGDSSTYEQYF. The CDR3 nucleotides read TGTGCCAGCACCGGGGACTCCTCCACCTACGAGCAGTACTTC.

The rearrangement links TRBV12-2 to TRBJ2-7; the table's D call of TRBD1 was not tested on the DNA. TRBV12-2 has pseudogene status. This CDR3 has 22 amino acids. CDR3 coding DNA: TGTGCAAGTCGCTTCGTTCACCCGACTCGAGATTCAGGGACAGGATTTACCTACGAGCAGTACTTC. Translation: CASRFVHPTRDSGTGFTYEQYF.

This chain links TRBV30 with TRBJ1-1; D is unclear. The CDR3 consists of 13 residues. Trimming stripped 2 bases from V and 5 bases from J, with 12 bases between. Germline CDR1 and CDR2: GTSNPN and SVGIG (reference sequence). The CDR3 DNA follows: TGTGCCTGGAGTATTAGGGATGGGACTGAAGCTTTCTTT. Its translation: CAWSIRDGTEAFF. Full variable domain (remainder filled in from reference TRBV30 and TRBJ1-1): SQTIHQWPATLVQPVGSPLSLECTVEGTSNPNLYWYRQAAGRGLQLLFYSVGIGQISSEVPQNLSASRPQDRQFILSSKKLLLSDSGFYLCAWSIRDGTEAFFGQGTRLTVV.

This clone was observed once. The CDR3 loop reads CASSPSGGAGDTQYF. CDR3 in DNA: TGTGCCAGCAGCCCTAGCGGGGGGGCCGGGGATACGCAGTATTTT. V and J are TRBV2 and TRBJ2-3; 12 positions agree with TRBD2. Germline CDR1 SNHLY, CDR2 FYNNEI. This CDR3 comprises 15 residues. V lost 6 bases, J lost 6 bases, and 7 bases stayed unmatched.

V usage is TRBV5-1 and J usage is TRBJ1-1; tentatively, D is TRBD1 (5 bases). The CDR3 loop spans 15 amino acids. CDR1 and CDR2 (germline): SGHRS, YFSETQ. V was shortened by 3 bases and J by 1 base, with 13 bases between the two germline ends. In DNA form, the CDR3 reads TGCGCCAGCAGCTGGCAGGGTGTACGGAACACTGAAGCTTTCTTT. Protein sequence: CASSWQGVRNTEAFF.

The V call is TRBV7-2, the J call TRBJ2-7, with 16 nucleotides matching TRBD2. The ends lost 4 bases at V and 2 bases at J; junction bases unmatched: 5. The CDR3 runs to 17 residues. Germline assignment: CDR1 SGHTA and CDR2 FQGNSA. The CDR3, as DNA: TGTGCCAGCAGCTCGGGGACTAGCGGGGGGGTCACCTACGAGCAGTACTTC. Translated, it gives CASSSGTSGGVTYEQYF.

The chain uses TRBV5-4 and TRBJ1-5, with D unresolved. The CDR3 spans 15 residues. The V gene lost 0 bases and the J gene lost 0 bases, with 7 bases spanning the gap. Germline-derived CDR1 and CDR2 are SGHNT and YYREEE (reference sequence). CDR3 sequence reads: CASSLAGYSNQPQHF. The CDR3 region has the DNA TGTGCCAGCAGCTTGGCAGGATATAGCAATCAGCCCCAGCATTTT.

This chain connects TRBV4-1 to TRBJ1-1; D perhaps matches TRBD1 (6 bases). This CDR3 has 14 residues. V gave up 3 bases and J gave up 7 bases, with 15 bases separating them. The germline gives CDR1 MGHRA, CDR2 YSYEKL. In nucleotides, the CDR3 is TGCGCCAGCAGCCAGCAGTCGGGGGCCGATGAAGCTTTCTTT. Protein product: CASSQQSGADEAFF.

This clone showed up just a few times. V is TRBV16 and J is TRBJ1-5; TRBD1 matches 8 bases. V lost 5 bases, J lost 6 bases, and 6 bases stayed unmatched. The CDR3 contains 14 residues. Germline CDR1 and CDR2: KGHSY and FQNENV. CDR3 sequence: CASSVGQVGQPQHF. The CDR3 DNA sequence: TGTGCCAGCAGCGTGGGACAGGTGGGTCAGCCCCAGCATTTT. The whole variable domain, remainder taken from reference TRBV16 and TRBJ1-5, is GEEVAQTPKHLVRGEGQKAKLYCAPIKGHSYVFWYQQVLKNEFKFLISFQNENVFDETGMPKERFSAKCLPNSPCSLEIQATKLEDSAVYFCASSVGQVGQPQHFGDGTRLSIL.

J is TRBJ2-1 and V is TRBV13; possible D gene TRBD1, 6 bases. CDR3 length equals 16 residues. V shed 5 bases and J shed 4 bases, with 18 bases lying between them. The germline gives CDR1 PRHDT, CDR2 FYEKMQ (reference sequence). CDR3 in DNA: TGTGCCAGCAGCCCCCTTTCAGGGGAAGGGTACAATGAGCAGTTCTTC. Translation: CASSPLSGEGYNEQFF.

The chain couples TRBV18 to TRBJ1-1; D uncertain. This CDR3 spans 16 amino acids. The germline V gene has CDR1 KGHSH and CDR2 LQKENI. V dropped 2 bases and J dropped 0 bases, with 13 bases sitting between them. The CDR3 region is CASSPRMEEMNTEAFF. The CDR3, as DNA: TGTGCCAGCTCACCAAGAATGGAAGAGATGAACACTGAAGCTTTCTTT.

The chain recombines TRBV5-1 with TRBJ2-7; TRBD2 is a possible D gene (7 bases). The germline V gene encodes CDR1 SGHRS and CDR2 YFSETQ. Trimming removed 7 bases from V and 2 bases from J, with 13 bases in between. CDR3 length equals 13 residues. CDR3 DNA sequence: TGCGCCAGCGGGAGGGACACCACCTACGAGCAGTACTTC. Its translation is CASGRDTTYEQYF.

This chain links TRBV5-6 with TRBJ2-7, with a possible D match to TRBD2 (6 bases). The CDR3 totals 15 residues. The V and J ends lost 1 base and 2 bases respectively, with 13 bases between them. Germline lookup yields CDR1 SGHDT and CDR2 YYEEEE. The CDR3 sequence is CASSLNGGAAYEQYF. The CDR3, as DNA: TGTGCCAGCAGCTTGAACGGGGGAGCCGCCTACGAGCAGTACTTC.

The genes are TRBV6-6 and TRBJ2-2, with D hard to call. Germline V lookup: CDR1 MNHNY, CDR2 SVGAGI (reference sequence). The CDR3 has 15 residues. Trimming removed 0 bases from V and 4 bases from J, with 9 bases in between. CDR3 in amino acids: CASSYSSGSTGELFF. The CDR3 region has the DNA TGTGCCAGCAGTTACTCGTCGGGTTCCACCGGGGAGCTGTTTTTT.

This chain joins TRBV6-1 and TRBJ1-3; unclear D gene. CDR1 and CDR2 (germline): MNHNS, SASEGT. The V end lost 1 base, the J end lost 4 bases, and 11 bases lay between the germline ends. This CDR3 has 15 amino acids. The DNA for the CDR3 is TGTGCCAGCAGTGAAGACAGATCCCAAGGAAACACCATATATTTT. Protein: CASSEDRSQGNTIYF.

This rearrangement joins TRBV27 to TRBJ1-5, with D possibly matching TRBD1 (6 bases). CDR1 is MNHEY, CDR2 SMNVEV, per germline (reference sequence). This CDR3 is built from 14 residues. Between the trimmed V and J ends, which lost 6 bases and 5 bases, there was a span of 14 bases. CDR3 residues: CASSLQGGDQPQHF. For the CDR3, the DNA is TGTGCCAGCAGCTTACAGGGTGGGGATCAGCCCCAGCATTTT.

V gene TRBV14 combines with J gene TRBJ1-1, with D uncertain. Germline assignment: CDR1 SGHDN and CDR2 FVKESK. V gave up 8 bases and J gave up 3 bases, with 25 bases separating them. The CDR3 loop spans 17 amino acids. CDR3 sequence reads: CASPIIVAAIGDTEAFF. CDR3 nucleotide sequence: TGTGCCAGCCCCATAATTGTAGCGGCTATTGGGGACACTGAAGCTTTCTTT.